The clone carrying this TCR beta chain was seen at least ten times. No antigen is known for it. Unique molecular identifiers were affixed to single, distinct cDNA molecules. TCRdb reprocessed the 5' RACE reads via MiXCR and lists one record per CDR3 protein. This repertoire shows tens of thousands of distinct CDR3 sequences, about 5% found once; its top ten account for 25% to 30%. This sample is drawn from a study of early T cells in non-severe SARS-CoV-2 infection. Study-wide context: Bulk RNA from unsorted whole blood was sequenced; chains were unpaired. Study-wide findings and caveats: Matches to VDJdb favored anti-spike CD8 responses and missed private and CD4 specificities.

Sequencing input: whole blood. This receptor was taken from an adult who was a healthcare worker with PCR-confirmed SARS-CoV-2 infection or an uninfected control (not recorded which).

As DNA, the CDR3 is TGTGCCATCAGTGAGGCTCCGGGACTGCCCTACGAGCAGTACTTC. This encodes CAISEAPGLPYEQYF. This rearrangement joins TRBV10-3 to TRBJ2-7; possible D gene TRBD2, 6 bases. CDR3 length: 15 residues. V was trimmed by 2 bases and J by 2 bases, leaving 13 bases between them. The germline V gene has CDR1 ENHRY and CDR2 SYGVKD.